Given below is one TCR beta chain in context. Its antigen remains unidentified. CDR1 and CDR2 (germline): KGHSH, LQKENI. V lost 2 bases to trimming and J lost 8 bases; unmatched junction nucleotides: 7. The CDR3 loop spans 15 amino acids. These data originate in a study of vaccination effects on CD4 cells after COVID-19. TCRdb's table, derived via immunoSEQ multiplex PCR, lists solely in-frame clones and lacks some. Among 14,000 or so clones listed, approximately 82% were seen once. Ahead of sequencing, the ViraFEST assay grew antigen-specific CD4+ T cells using viral peptide pools. Culture lasted roughly 9 days before CD4+ T cell isolation.

The gene calls are TRBV18 and TRBJ2-7, with 12 bases identical to TRBD2. Here the sequenced sample was CD4+ T cells from PBMCs cultured with HCoV-229E spike peptides, taken before COVID-19 vaccination. The clonotype was recovered from a human donor who received a COVID-19 vaccine. The DNA of the CDR3 is TGTGCCAGCTCACCAGGACTAGCGGGGACAACTAAGCAGTACTTC. Translated, it gives CASSPGLAGTTKQYF.